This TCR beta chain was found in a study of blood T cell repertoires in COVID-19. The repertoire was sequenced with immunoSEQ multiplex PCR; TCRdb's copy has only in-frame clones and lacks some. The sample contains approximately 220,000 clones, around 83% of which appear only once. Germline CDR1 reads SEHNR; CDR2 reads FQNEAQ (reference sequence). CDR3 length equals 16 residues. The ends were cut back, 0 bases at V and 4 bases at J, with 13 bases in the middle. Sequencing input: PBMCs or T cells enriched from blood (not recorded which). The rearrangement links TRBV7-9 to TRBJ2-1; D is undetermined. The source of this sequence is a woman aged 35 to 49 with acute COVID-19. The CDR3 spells CASSLAADGQYNEQFF. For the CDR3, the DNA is TGTGCCAGCAGCTTAGCGGCCGATGGGCAGTACAATGAGCAGTTCTTC.